This TCR beta chain appears in the sequencing data of a study of blood T cell repertoires in COVID-19. For the study at large: Sites across the United States, Italy and Spain contributed samples from acute and convalescent COVID-19. The cDNA or gDNA used as material had been derived from T cells, B-cell-depleted T cells, or PBMCs.

The germline V gene has CDR1 SGDLS and CDR2 YYNGEE. This CDR3 is built from 16 residues. V was pared by 4 bases and J by 0 bases, with 11 bases between. Under the authors' procedure: Estimated nucleated cell counts came from reference gene primer amplification. Here immunoSEQ multiplex PCR was the method, and the copy in TCRdb shows in-frame clones only, minus some. V, J and clone size reflect that table, while D and trimming were determined from the DNA. Of a few hundred thousand clones listed, approximately 81% are singletons. The chain uses TRBV9 and TRBJ1-6; no definite D call. The specimen was peripheral blood. The sequence was obtained from a woman in her late teens or twenties with acute or convalescent COVID-19. DNA for the CDR3: TGTGCCAGCAGCCCGCAGAGGAGCTCCTATAATTCACCCCTCCACTTT. This codes for CASSPQRSSYNSPLHF. Drawing the rest from reference TRBV9 and TRBJ1-6, the complete variable domain is DSGVTQTPKHLITATGQRVTLRCSPRSGDLSVYWYQQSLDQGLQFLIQYYNGEERAKGNILERFSAQQFPDLHSELNLSSLELGDSALYFCASSPQRSSYNSPLHFGNGTRLTVT.